This TCR beta chain was sequenced in a study of chemoradiotherapy in HPV16-positive cancers. The overall study: Functional T-cell assays on a couple of HPV16-positive patients' cells defined candidate HPV-specific clones and common TCR motifs.

Points on this clone: Its antigen is currently unknown.

The V end lost 7 bases, the J end lost 5 bases, and 12 bases lay between the germline ends. Germline V lookup: CDR1 SGHTA, CDR2 FQGTGA. The CDR3 spans 13 residues. Samples were taken several times over chemoradiotherapy. Study-level findings and limits: Functional assays defining HPV-specific T cells used only a couple of HPV16-positive patients.

Generated by immunoSEQ multiplex PCR, the TCRdb table keeps only in-frame clones and is missing some. The sample records about 5,400 clones, around 89% being singletons. The receptor was isolated from a human donor with HPV-associated anogenital cancer. The chain joins TRBV7-3 to TRBJ2-1; D gene uncertain. Sequenced material: blood, taken from a patient who underwent chemoradiotherapy. In nucleotides, the CDR3 is TGTGCCAGCAACTCGGGTCCTAACAATGAGCAGTTCTTC. Its protein product is CASNSGPNNEQFF.